The T cell receptor (beta chain) described here comes from a study of radiotherapy plus CTLA-4 blockade in lung cancer. Study context: Among patients, about 20% showed objective responses, and roughly 30% had disease control. Study-level points and caveats: Response was reportedly best predicted by early blood T cell clone dynamics, with interferon-beta. Researchers report tumor-derived TCR clones expanding in blood after radiotherapy plus ipilimumab.

Assay: immunoSEQ multiplex PCR; the TCRdb copy retains only in-frame clones and omits some. The table has 75,000 to 100,000 clones, about 70% seen once. The study treated chemo-refractory metastatic non-small-cell lung cancer patients with focal radiation plus ipilimumab CTLA-4 blockade. Of note for this clone: Its antigen is not identified.

V shed 6 bases and J shed 1 base, with 12 bases lying between them. Germline CDR1 and CDR2: KGHSH and LQKENI. The CDR3 has 14 residues. The TCR was taken from a human donor with non-small cell lung cancer who had a partial response to radiotherapy plus ipilimumab. Some clones in this sample may be carry-over from other donors' samples. The gene calls are TRBV18 and TRBJ2-5, with D tentatively TRBD1 (5 bases). Sequencing used peripheral blood, obtained from a patient treated with radiotherapy plus ipilimumab. The CDR3 sequence is CASSRTQFQETQYF. The DNA for the CDR3 is TGTGCCAGCTCGAGGACACAATTCCAAGAGACCCAGTACTTC.